The sequence of this T cell receptor beta chain was determined in a study of tumor-infiltrating lymphocytes in localized non-small cell lung cancer. The assay was immunoSEQ multiplex PCR, and TCRdb's table has in-frame clones only and misses some. Of some 11,000 clones listed, approximately 64% are singletons. The CDR3 sequence is 19 residues long. Germline-derived CDR1 and CDR2 are SGHRS and YFSETQ. V gave up 2 bases and J gave up 3 bases; unmatched junction bases: 18. The chain joins TRBV5-1 to TRBJ2-7, with 9 bases fitting TRBD2. Sequencing was done on a sample of lung tumor tissue. This receptor was obtained from a human donor with non-small cell lung cancer. CDR3 region: CASSLRTLSLAGAFYEQYF. The CDR3 DNA sequence: TGCGCCAGCAGCTTAAGGACCTTATCATTAGCGGGAGCGTTCTACGAGCAGTACTTC.